This entry is about one T cell receptor beta chain. The recovered donors of Cohort 3 showed two negative PCRs, clearance, or symptom resolution. The source of the sample is a study of blood T cell repertoires in COVID-19. Study summary: Samples came from the United States, Italy and Spain, spanning acute and convalescent COVID-19. PBMCs, B-cell-depleted T cells, or T cells provided the cDNA or gDNA that made up the material.

Original processing methods: Scientists estimated how many nucleated cells there were by amplifying reference gene primers. The table came from immunoSEQ multiplex PCR; TCRdb's copy has only in-frame clones and leaves some out. D and trimming come from the DNA, and the V and J calls and clone size come from that table. The sample yields some 200,000 clones, more than 80% seen once. Specimen: PBMCs or T cells enriched from blood (not recorded which). The TCR sequence derives from a man aged 35 to 55 who had recovered from COVID-19.

In DNA, the CDR3 is TGTGCCAGCAGTAACCGGCCCCAGGGTGGCTACACCTTC. Residues: CASSNRPQGGYTF. The chain uses TRBV7-2 and TRBJ1-2; maybe TRBD1 (5 bases). Germline V CDR1 and CDR2: SGHTA, FQGNSA. The length of the CDR3 is 13 residues. Trimming took off 6 bases at V and 7 bases at J, with 15 bases between the two ends.